This TCR beta chain is from a study of blood T cells in healthy people across ages. It was with a sample-barcoded 5' primer and a J-beta primer mix that a second PCR of roughly 7 to 12 cycles was run. MiXCR, applied by TCRdb to the 5' RACE reads, yields one record per CDR3 protein. The top ten clones hold about a quarter of a sample with some 860,000 distinct CDR3 sequences, just over 55% of them seen once. The V and J ends lost 3 bases and 3 bases, in that order; junction bases with no gene match: 17. The CDR3 runs to 19 residues. Germline values: CDR1 DFQATT, CDR2 SNEGSKA (reference sequence). Sequences were obtained from blood. This chain links TRBV20-1 with TRBJ2-5; 12 nucleotides align to TRBD2. This receptor was taken from a man aged 35 to 55 in good health. CDR3 amino acids: CSARGRRGWTSGIEETQYF. The CDR3 coding sequence is TGCAGTGCTAGGGGTAGGCGGGGTTGGACTAGCGGGATAGAAGAGACCCAGTACTTC.